The present TCR beta chain was sequenced within a study of PD-L1 blockade in urothelial cancer. In the study overall: Specimens of blood held a median count of approximately 150,000 T cells. Notes on the study in general: Clones that were tumor-associated expanded more in the blood of durable-benefit patients at 3 weeks.

Produced via immunoSEQ multiplex PCR; TCRdb's table is partial and in-frame only. The sample has about 55,000 clones, 77% seen once. Germline V gene data show CDR1 as LNHNV and CDR2 as YYDKDF (reference sequence). Unmatched junction bases numbered 10, after V lost 3 bases and J lost 6 bases. CDR3 length equals 16 residues. A word on this clone: No antigen is known for it.

The V and J genes are TRBV15 and TRBJ2-3; 9 bases align to TRBD2. The specimen was PBMCs, collected around atezolizumab (anti-PD-L1) treatment. The sequence came from a man in his 70s with urothelial cancer. CDR3 DNA sequence: TGTGCCACCAGCAGGCCGCAGGGACTAGCAAGGGATACGCAGTATTTT. This gives the protein CATSRPQGLARDTQYF. Supplemented by reference TRBV15 and TRBJ2-3, the full variable domain reads DAMVIQNPRYQVTQFGKPVTLSCSQTLNHNVMYWYQQKSSQAPKLLFHYYDKDFNNEADTPDNFQSRRPNTSFCFLDIRSPGLGDTAMYLCATSRPQGLARDTQYFGPGTRLTVL.